These 19 T cell receptor beta chains share one sample of origin, sequenced in a study of T-cell reconstitution after alpha-beta-depleted transplantation in children. Unique molecular identifiers were incorporated during preparation of the TCRbeta library. A single record per CDR3 protein comes from TCRdb applying MiXCR to the PCR reads. The table lists 330,000 or so distinct CDR3 sequences, about 7.3% of them singletons. No antigen has been assigned to these receptors. Regarding the study as a whole: Most T-cell counts and diversity one year after the transplant came from T cells that were newly produced.

The sequencing used peripheral blood, collected 360 days after TCRalphabeta/CD19-depleted stem cell transplant. Source of these receptors: a female patient between 2 and 15 years old who had a stem cell transplant for Fanconi anemia, so the T cells may come from the graft donor.

This clonotype was detected ten times or more. The rearrangement links TRBV20-1 to TRBJ2-1; 9 nucleotides match TRBD2. The germline CDR1 and CDR2 sequences are DFQATT and SNEGSKA (reference sequence). Trimming removed 1 base from V and 7 bases from J; junction bases left unmatched: 5. The CDR3 runs 14 residues. The CDR3 protein is CSARGLAGRNEQFF. The CDR3 nucleotides read TGCAGTGCTAGAGGCCTAGCGGGGCGAAATGAGCAGTTCTTC.

This clonotype was recorded many times. One end of the junction varies from germline; a read error may be responsible. The chain recombines TRBV6-2 or TRBV6-3 with TRBJ1-5, with unresolved D. The germline gives CDR1 MNHEY, CDR2 SVGEGT. The CDR3 is made up of 13 amino acids. CDR3 loop: CASSNKYNQPQHF. The CDR3 coding sequence is TGTGCCAGCAGTAACAAGTACAATCAGCCACAGCATTTT.

This clonotype was seen at least ten times. The CDR3 DNA reads TGTGCCAGCAGCGTAGGGGACGGCTATGGCTACACCTTC. It translates to CASSVGDGYGYTF. The gene calls are TRBV9 and TRBJ1-2; a possible D gene is TRBD1 (5 bases). Germline V gene sequence: CDR1 SGDLS, CDR2 YYNGEE. The V end was cut by 0 bases, the J end by 4 bases, with 7 bases between. CDR3 length: 13 residues.

The V and J genes are TRBV5-1 and TRBJ2-3, with a weak D call TRBD2 (6 bases). This CDR3 is 15 amino acids long. Germline CDR1 SGHRS, CDR2 YFSETQ. The V gene lost 4 bases and the J gene lost 2 bases, with 14 bases spanning the gap. CDR3 sequence: CASSPVRGFTDTQYF. For the CDR3, the DNA is TGCGCCAGCAGCCCGGTACGGGGGTTCACAGATACGCAGTATTTT.

This clonotype was observed a handful of times. The rearrangement uses TRBV9 and TRBJ2-1; 8 nucleotides match TRBD2. CDR1 and CDR2 from the germline V gene are SGDLS and YYNGEE. Trimming removed 4 bases from V and 9 bases from J; junction bases left unmatched: 15. This CDR3 is 16 amino acids long. The CDR3 here is CASSPSFGGALSEQFF. CDR3 nucleotide sequence: TGTGCCAGCAGCCCCTCTTTCGGGGGGGCCTTGAGTGAGCAGTTCTTC.

This clonotype occurred many times. V is TRBV29-1 and J is TRBJ1-2; 7 nucleotides match TRBD1. Germline-derived CDR1 and CDR2 are SQVTM and ANQGSEA. The V segment lost 3 bases and the J segment 8 bases; nucleotides outside the gene matches: 12. This CDR3 region has 14 residues. The CDR3 spells CSVDGNTGDGGYTF. In nucleotides, the CDR3 is TGCAGCGTTGACGGCAACACAGGGGACGGCGGCTACACCTTC.

This clonotype was counted ten times or more. The chain couples TRBV5-1 to TRBJ1-6, with D perhaps TRBD1 (5 bases). The germline V and J ends were trimmed by 2 bases and 8 bases, with 11 bases remaining between them. Germline lookup yields CDR1 SGHRS and CDR2 YFSETQ. This CDR3 has 14 residues. The CDR3 is CASSFGTVDSPLHF. The CDR3 nucleotides read TGCGCCAGCAGCTTCGGGACGGTGGATTCACCCCTCCACTTT.

As concerns this clonotype: One base away lies a much larger clone, so this may be a sequencing read error. The J gene is TRBJ2-2, the V gene TRBV9; no definite D call. The germline V gene encodes CDR1 SGDLS and CDR2 YYNGEE. The CDR3 is 13 amino acids. Trimming took 6 bases from V and 3 from J, leaving 9 bases between them. CDR3 residues: CASNICDTGELFF. The CDR3 DNA follows: TGTGCCAGCAACATCTGCGACACCGGGGAGCTGTTTTTT.

This clonotype has ten or more counts. This chain connects TRBV7-3 to TRBJ1-1; no definite D call. The V end was cut by 2 bases, the J end by 2 bases, with 15 bases between. The CDR3 sequence is 16 residues long. CDR1 and CDR2 from the germline V gene are SGHTA and FQGTGA. The CDR3 protein is CASSLGGPVGNTEAFF. The CDR3 region has the DNA TGTGCCAGCAGCTTAGGTGGGCCGGTGGGCAACACTGAAGCTTTCTTT.

This clonotype was found many times. The chain recombines TRBV20-1 with TRBJ2-7; no firm D call. Between the trimmed V and J ends, which lost 4 bases and 1 base, there was a span of 5 bases. CDR1 is DFQATT and CDR2 is SNEGSKA in the germline V gene (reference sequence). The CDR3 spans 11 residues. This CDR3 reads CSATLSYEQYF. DNA for the CDR3: TGCAGTGCTACACTTTCCTACGAGCAGTACTTC.

The table lists this clonotype with many counts. The chain couples TRBV28 to TRBJ2-6, with D uncertain. This CDR3 is 15 amino acids long. V dropped 2 bases and J dropped 0 bases, with 5 bases sitting between them. The germline V gene has CDR1 MDHEN and CDR2 SYDVKM. The CDR3 spells CASSLLPSGANVLTF. The DNA of the CDR3 is TGTGCCAGCAGTTTACTGCCCTCTGGGGCCAACGTCCTGACTTTC.

This chain links TRBV7-2 with TRBJ2-7; TRBD2 might be the D (7 bases). This CDR3 spans 15 amino acids. Germline V gene data show CDR1 as SGHTA and CDR2 as FQGNSA. The V gene lost 1 base and the J gene lost 5 bases, with 15 bases spanning the gap. The CDR3 sequence is CASSLVRGALNEQYF. As DNA, the CDR3 is TGTGCCAGCAGCTTAGTCCGGGGGGCCCTGAACGAGCAGTACTTC.

Note on this clonotype: A read error may be the cause here, since a much bigger clone is one base away. The chain recombines TRBV6-5 with TRBJ1-3, with D unclear. Trimming left V 2 bases short and J 0 bases short, with 5 bases between. Germline V lookup: CDR1 MNHEY, CDR2 SVGAGI. This CDR3 is 14 amino acids long. The CDR3 DNA is TGTGCCAGCAGTTACGTGAGCTCTGGAAACACCATATATTTT. This codes for CASSYVSSGNTIYF.

V usage is TRBV28 and J usage is TRBJ2-3; TRBD2 aligns across 14 bases. This CDR3 comprises 18 residues. Germline CDR1 and CDR2: MDHEN and SYDVKM. V shed 5 bases and J 3 bases; nucleotides not matched to a gene: 10. The CDR3 reads CASSPRLAGGPGTDTQYF. CDR3 nucleotide sequence: TGTGCCAGCAGTCCCCGACTAGCGGGGGGGCCGGGGACAGATACGCAGTATTTT.

This clonotype showed up many times. J is TRBJ2-7 and V is TRBV5-1; D unclear. From germline, CDR1 is SGHRS and CDR2 YFSETQ. Trimming took 4 bases from V and 0 from J, leaving 11 bases between them. CDR3 length: 14 amino acids. CDR3 bases: TGCGCCAGCAGCCAAGATAGGATCTCCTACGAGCAGTACTTC. Translated, it gives CASSQDRISYEQYF.

This clonotype was recorded a few times. The J gene is TRBJ1-2, the V gene TRBV6-5; 8 bases line up with TRBD1. The CDR3 is 14 amino acids. The germline gives CDR1 MNHEY, CDR2 SVGAGI. After removal of 0 bases from V and 6 bases from J, the junction contained 3 bases not matched to a gene. CDR3 amino acids: CASSYSTGEDGYTF. CDR3 coding DNA: TGTGCCAGCAGTTACTCGACAGGGGAGGATGGCTACACCTTC.

The chain links TRBV4-3 to TRBJ2-2, with D unresolved. Looked up from germline, CDR1 is LGHNA and CDR2 is YSLEER. Deletions cut 0 bases from V and 3 bases from J, with 5 bases between. CDR3 length: 14 amino acids. CDR3 region: CASSQDRYTGELFF. CDR3 DNA sequence: TGCGCCAGCAGCCAAGACAGATACACCGGGGAGCTGTTTTTT.

The table lists this clonotype with a few counts. V and J are TRBV6-1 and TRBJ2-3; 11 bases are shared with TRBD1. The junction had 13 bases not matched to a gene; V was cut back by 5 bases and J by 9 bases. Germline V lookup: CDR1 MNHNS, CDR2 SASEGT. This CDR3 has 16 amino acids. The CDR3 sequence: CASSRELDRGQGTQYF. The CDR3 DNA reads as TGTGCCAGCAGTCGAGAATTGGACAGGGGGCAGGGGACGCAGTATTTT.

There are many counts of this clonotype. The chain recombines TRBV6-5 with TRBJ1-5, with 9 bases aligning to TRBD1. The CDR3 length is 17 residues. The germline V gene encodes CDR1 MNHEY and CDR2 SVGAGI. With V trimmed by 3 bases and J by 6 bases, 12 bases remained unmatched. The DNA of the CDR3 is TGTGCCAGCAGTTATGTATGGGACAGGGTCTTTGGTCAGCCCCAGCATTTT. Encoded protein: CASSYVWDRVFGQPQHF.